The 10 T cell receptor beta chains given below trace back to one sample, sequenced in a study of response to subunit inactivated influenza vaccine. TCRdb recomputed calls from the RT-PCR reads with MiXCR, one row per CDR3 protein. The sample includes about 700,000 distinct CDR3 sequences, about 14% of them seen just once. This specimen consisted of PBMCs from blood, obtained around 14 days before vaccination. The receptors derive from a man aged 50 or older who received an inactivated influenza vaccine.

This chain uses TRBV2 with TRBJ2-7; 8 bases are shared with TRBD1. The germline gives CDR1 SNHLY, CDR2 FYNNEI. The CDR3 covers 14 residues. The junction had 10 bases not matched to a gene; V was cut back by 7 bases and J by 5 bases. The CDR3 reads CASTSTGALDEQYF. CDR3 nucleotides: TGTGCCAGCACCTCGACAGGGGCGCTGGACGAGCAGTACTTC.

The chain carries TRBV4-3 and TRBJ2-2; TRBD1 agrees at 8 bases. J gave up 6 bases and V 2 bases, and 14 bases lay outside the gene matches. This CDR3 comprises 18 residues. Germline V gene data show CDR1 as LGHNA and CDR2 as YSLEER. CDR3 in amino acids: CASSQSSWTGLSPGELFF. CDR3 in DNA: TGCGCCAGCAGCCAATCCTCTTGGACAGGGTTATCTCCCGGGGAGCTGTTTTTT.

The sample holds a few counts of this clonotype. This sequence joins TRBV27 and TRBJ2-2; 8 bases are shared with TRBD1. Germline-derived CDR1 and CDR2 are MNHEY and SMNVEV (reference sequence). This CDR3 spans 16 amino acids. After removal of 3 bases from V and 5 bases from J, the junction contained 8 bases not matched to a gene. This CDR3 is CASSFFAGGATGELFF. The CDR3 DNA reads as TGTGCCAGCAGTTTTTTTGCAGGGGGCGCGACCGGGGAGCTGTTTTTT.

This clonotype showed up just a few times. This sequence joins TRBV6-1 and TRBJ2-3, with a weak D call TRBD1 (7 bases). The germline V and J ends were trimmed by 3 bases and 5 bases, with 15 bases remaining between them. CDR3 size: 15 residues. Germline CDR1 and CDR2: MNHNS and SASEGT. The DNA for the CDR3 is TGTGCCAGCAGTGAGAGCTTCCAGGGGGGAGATACGCAGTATTTT. Protein sequence: CASSESFQGGDTQYF.

V gene TRBV7-9 combines with J gene TRBJ2-2; D is possibly TRBD2 (5 bases). Trimming removed 5 bases from V and 3 bases from J, with 13 bases in between. In germline, CDR1 is SEHNR, CDR2 FQNEAQ (reference sequence). This CDR3 spans 15 amino acids. This CDR3 is CASSPAGLDTGELFF. CDR3 DNA sequence: TGTGCCAGCAGCCCAGCCGGACTCGACACCGGGGAGCTGTTTTTT.

A few counts support this clonotype. The chain links TRBV5-1 to TRBJ2-5; the D call may be TRBD1 or TRBD2 (6 bases each). The germline CDR1 and CDR2 sequences are SGHRS and YFSETQ. This CDR3 is 15 amino acids long. Trimming shortened V by 4 bases and J by 2 bases, and 15 bases separated the two germline ends. CDR3 amino acids: CASSAGQNRQETQYF. The CDR3 region has the DNA TGCGCCAGCAGCGCGGGACAAAATAGACAAGAGACCCAGTACTTC.

The chain has TRBV5-5 and TRBJ2-3; weak D call: TRBD1 (6 bases). The CDR3 consists of 15 residues. Germline V gives CDR1 SGHKS, CDR2 YYEKEE (reference sequence). Trimming removed 0 bases at V and 1 base at J, with 9 bases between. CDR3 coding DNA: TGTGCCAGCAGCTTGGACAGGGTAGGCACAGATACGCAGTATTTT. Protein: CASSLDRVGTDTQYF.

This clonotype was recorded a few times. This chain links TRBV9 with TRBJ2-2; 10 bases line up with TRBD2. This CDR3 has 20 residues. The ends lost 3 bases at V and 3 bases at J; junction bases unmatched: 17. The germline V gene encodes CDR1 SGDLS and CDR2 YYNGEE. The CDR3 spells CASSARGASGGLRDTGELFF. In nucleotides, the CDR3 is TGTGCCAGCAGCGCCAGAGGGGCTAGCGGGGGCCTTCGCGACACCGGGGAGCTGTTTTTT.

This clonotype was picked up a small number of times. The chain is built from TRBV7-2 and TRBJ1-4; maybe TRBD1 (6 bases). This CDR3 region has 14 residues. Trimming took off 5 bases at V and 4 bases at J, with 11 bases between the two ends. CDR1 and CDR2 (germline): SGHTA, FQGNSA. The CDR3 bases are TGTGCCAGCAGCGTAAGGGGACATAATGAAAAACTGTTTTTT. This sequence encodes CASSVRGHNEKLFF.

This clonotype has at least ten counts. V and J are TRBV20-1 and TRBJ2-7, with 9 bases that match TRBD1. The CDR3 loop spans 13 amino acids. Per germline, CDR1 DFQATT and CDR2 SNEGSKA (reference sequence). The V segment lost 3 bases and the J segment 4 bases; nucleotides outside the gene matches: 4. The CDR3 reads CSARRTGEYEQYF. The CDR3 region has the DNA TGCAGTGCTAGGAGGACAGGGGAATACGAGCAGTACTTC.